This TCR beta chain was found in a study of T cell responses to AZD1222 COVID-19 vaccine. At the level of the study: Timing groups of about 4 and about 12 weeks for second doses were pooled.

This clone was seen a handful of times. Its target is unknown. V shed 1 base and J shed 0 bases, with 12 bases lying between them. The germline CDR1 and CDR2 sequences are MNHEY and SMNVEV (reference sequence). CDR3 length: 16 residues. The repertoire was sequenced with immunoSEQ multiplex PCR; TCRdb's copy has only in-frame clones and lacks some. The table lists about 90,000 clones, 88% of them singletons. Study-wide points: With dominance at 160-218 and 743-854, vaccine-associated CD4 TCRs spanned spike.

The sample was peripheral blood, taken on day 0 of AZD1222 vaccination. The chain uses TRBV27 and TRBJ1-1, with a weak D call TRBD1 (5 bases). The sequence was obtained from an adult in good health. CDR3 sequence: CASSLYSGAMNTEAFF. The CDR3 region has the DNA TGTGCCAGCAGTTTATACTCCGGGGCTATGAACACTGAAGCTTTCTTT.